This T cell receptor beta chain was retrieved from a study of PD-L1 blockade in urothelial cancer. The wider study: Dosed intravenously at 1,200 mg every 3 weeks, atezolizumab was initiated by patients in the mid-2010s. The study recovered a median of around 130,000 T cells per blood sample. Study-wide points: Durable-benefit patients had greater expansion of tumor-associated blood clones at 3 weeks.

CDR3 length equals 20 residues. With 4 bases removed from V and 0 bases from J, the gap between germline ends came to 26 bases. Concerning this clone: Its antigen is unknown.

Samples spanned pretreatment and treatment, with 1 to 8 time points per patient. Produced via immunoSEQ multiplex PCR; TCRdb's table is partial and in-frame only. This sample has roughly 90,000 clones; over 90% occur once, and the top ten carry 7.5% to 10%. The chain employs TRBV5-3 and TRBJ1-5; a weak D match, TRBD1 (5 bases). TRBV5-3 is assigned to the ORF class and has an uncertain function. The clonotype originates from a man in his fifties or sixties with urothelial cancer. This material consisted of PBMCs, taken around atezolizumab (anti-PD-L1) treatment. The CDR3 reads CARSKTTEGRAPCSNQPQHF. CDR3 sequence (DNA): TGTGCCAGAAGCAAAACCACGGAGGGCAGGGCACCGTGTAGCAATCAGCCCCAGCATTTT.